This record looks at one TCR beta chain sequence and its context. This study enrolled people aged 18 to 89 from roughly 22 US geographic areas. Two consecutive negative NP/OP PCR tests, clearance, or resolved symptoms defined Cohort 3 recovery. The CDR3 has 13 residues. In germline, CDR1 is SGHVS, CDR2 FQNEAQ. The V gene lost 4 bases and the J gene lost 2 bases, with 7 bases spanning the gap. This record belongs to a study of blood T cell repertoires in COVID-19. For the study at large: PBMCs, B-cell-depleted T cells, or T cells provided the cDNA or gDNA that made up the material.

TCRdb keeps only in-frame clones here, not all; method: immunoSEQ multiplex PCR. The sample shows some 250,000 clones, 85% to 90% of them seen only once. The source material was PBMCs or T cells enriched from blood (not recorded which). This sequence originates from a man aged 40-49 years who had recovered from COVID-19. The chain couples TRBV7-8 to TRBJ2-3; D call uncertain. CDR3 nucleotide sequence: TGTGCCAGCAGCTATCTCTACACAGATACGCAGTATTTT. Translation gives CASSYLYTDTQYF.